This T cell receptor beta chain originates from a study of long-term antiretroviral therapy in people with HIV. V was trimmed by 2 bases and J by 2 bases, leaving 13 bases between them. The CDR3 is 14 residues long. Germline V lookup: CDR1 SQVTM, CDR2 ANQGSEA. Survey level was the resolution at which the v3.0 immunoSEQ assay ran. Produced via immunoSEQ multiplex PCR; TCRdb's table is partial and in-frame only. The sample records tens of thousands of clones, approximately 85% being singletons. J is TRBJ2-7 and V is TRBV29-1; maybe TRBD1 (5 bases). The receptor was isolated from a man in his fifties with HIV. Sequences were derived from unsorted PBMCs, sampled 2.9 years after starting antiretroviral therapy. CDR3 amino acids: CSVEMTKGAYEQYF. The CDR3 nucleotides read TGCAGCGTTGAAATGACCAAAGGGGCCTACGAGCAGTACTTC.